This TCR beta chain was identified during a study of T cell changes during pregnancy in multiple sclerosis. Method: immunoSEQ multiplex PCR; TCRdb's copy keeps in-frame clones and lacks some. The sample carries nearly 110,000 clones, 85% to 95% recorded once. The trim removed 0 bases at V and 7 bases at J, leaving 1 base unmatched. This CDR3 spans 13 amino acids. CDR1 and CDR2 from the germline V gene are SGHRS and YFSETQ. The clonotype originates from a female donor with multiple sclerosis, enrolled in a pregnancy study. The source was peripheral blood, collected after pregnancy. This chain connects TRBV5-1 to TRBJ1-1; TRBD1 matches 9 bases. CDR3 DNA: TGCGCCAGCAGCTTGGGGACAGGGGTTGAAGCTTTCTTT. Encoded protein: CASSLGTGVEAFF.